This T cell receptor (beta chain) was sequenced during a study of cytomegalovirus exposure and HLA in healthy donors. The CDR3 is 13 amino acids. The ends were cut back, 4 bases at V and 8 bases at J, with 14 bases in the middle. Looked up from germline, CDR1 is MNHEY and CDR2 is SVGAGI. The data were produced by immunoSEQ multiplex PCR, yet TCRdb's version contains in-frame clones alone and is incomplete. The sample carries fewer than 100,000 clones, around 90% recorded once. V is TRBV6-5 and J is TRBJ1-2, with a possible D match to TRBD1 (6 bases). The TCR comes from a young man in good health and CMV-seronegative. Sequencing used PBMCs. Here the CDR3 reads CASSSFLTGGYTF. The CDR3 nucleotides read TGTGCCAGCAGTTCTTTCCTAACAGGGGGCTACACCTTC.